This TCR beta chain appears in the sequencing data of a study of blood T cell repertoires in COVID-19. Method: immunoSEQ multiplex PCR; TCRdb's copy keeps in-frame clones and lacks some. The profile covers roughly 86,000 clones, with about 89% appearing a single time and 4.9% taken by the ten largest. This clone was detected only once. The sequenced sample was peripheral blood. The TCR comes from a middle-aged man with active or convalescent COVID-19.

CDR3 sequence (DNA): TGTGCCAGCAGCCTACTTTCCAATGAGCAGTTCTTC. Translated, it gives CASSLLSNEQFF. The V and J genes are TRBV28 and TRBJ2-1, with D hard to call. CDR3 size: 12 residues. CDR1 is MDHEN and CDR2 is SYDVKM in the germline V gene. Trimming shortened V by 6 bases and J by 6 bases, and 9 bases separated the two germline ends.